The clone carrying this T cell receptor beta chain was detected many times. Its antigen is unidentified. The data stem from a study of Graves' ophthalmopathy and Graves' hyperthyroidism. General study results and limits: The model achieved 55% to 71% sensitivity and roughly 72% specificity for ophthalmopathy progression.

Germline CDR1 and CDR2: SGHTA and FQGNSA. This CDR3 has 15 residues. Trimming removed 2 bases at V and 6 bases at J, with 11 bases between. As the template, RNA transcripts were used to amplify TCR beta CDR3 regions. Investigators did first-round RT-PCR with HTBI primers, then second-round multiplex PCR. From the multiplex PCR reads, TCRdb called clonotypes with MiXCR, one entry per CDR3 protein. The sample yields some 1.1 million distinct CDR3 sequences, about two fifths seen once. Eligible hyperthyroidism cases comprised new diagnoses of under 2 months' duration in individuals aged 18 to 65. Pregnancy or lactation, uncontrolled infections and other autoimmune diseases were grounds for excluding patients. The evidence that diagnosis relied on was clinical symptoms, serum thyroxine, TRAb, thyroid ultrasound and orbital computed tomography.

V usage is TRBV7-2 and J usage is TRBJ1-6, with D possibly being TRBD1 (5 bases). The sequenced sample consisted of peripheral blood or thyroid tissue (not recorded which). This TCR derives from an adult man with Graves' hyperthyroidism. The CDR3, as DNA: TGTGCCAGCAGCTTACCGTCCAGGGTTAATTCACCCCTCCACTTT. Its protein is CASSLPSRVNSPLHF.